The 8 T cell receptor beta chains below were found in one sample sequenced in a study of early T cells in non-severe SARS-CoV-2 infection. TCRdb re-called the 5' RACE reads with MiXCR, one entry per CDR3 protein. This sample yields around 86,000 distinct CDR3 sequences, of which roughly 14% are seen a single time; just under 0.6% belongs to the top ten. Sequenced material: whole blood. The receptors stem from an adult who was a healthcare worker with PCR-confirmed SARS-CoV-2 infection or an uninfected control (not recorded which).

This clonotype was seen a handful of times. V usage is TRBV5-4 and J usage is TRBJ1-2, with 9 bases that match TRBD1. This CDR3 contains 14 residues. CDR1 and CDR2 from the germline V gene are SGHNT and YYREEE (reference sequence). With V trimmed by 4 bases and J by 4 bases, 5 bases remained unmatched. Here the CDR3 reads CASSLKDRGYGYTF. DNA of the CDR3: TGTGCCAGCAGCCTCAAGGACAGGGGCTATGGCTACACCTTC.

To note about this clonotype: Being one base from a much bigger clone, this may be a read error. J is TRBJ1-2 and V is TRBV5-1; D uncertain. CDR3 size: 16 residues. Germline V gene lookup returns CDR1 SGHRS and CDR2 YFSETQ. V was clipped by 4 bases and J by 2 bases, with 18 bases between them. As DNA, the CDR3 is TGCGCCAGCAGCCCTTTGCCCGACACAGCAAACTATGGCTACACCTTC. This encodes CASSPLPDTANYGYTF.

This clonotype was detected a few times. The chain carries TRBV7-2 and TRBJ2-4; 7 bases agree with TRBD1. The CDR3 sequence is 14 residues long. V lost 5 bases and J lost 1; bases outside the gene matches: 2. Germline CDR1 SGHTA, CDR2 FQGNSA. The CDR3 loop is CASSQQGAKNIQYF. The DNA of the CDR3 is TGTGCCAGCAGCCAACAGGGGGCCAAAAACATTCAGTACTTC.

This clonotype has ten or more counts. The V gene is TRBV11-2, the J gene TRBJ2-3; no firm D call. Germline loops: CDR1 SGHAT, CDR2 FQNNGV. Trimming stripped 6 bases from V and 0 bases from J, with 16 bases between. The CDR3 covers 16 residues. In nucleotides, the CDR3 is TGTGCCAGCAGTCTCCGACCGACTGGCAGCACAGATACGCAGTATTTT. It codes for CASSLRPTGSTDTQYF.

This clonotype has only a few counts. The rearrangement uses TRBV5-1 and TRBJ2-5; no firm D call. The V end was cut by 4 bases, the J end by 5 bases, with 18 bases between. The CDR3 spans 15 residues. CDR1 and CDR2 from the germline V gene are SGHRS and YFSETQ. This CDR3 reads CASSPTPFRGETQYF. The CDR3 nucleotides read TGCGCCAGCAGCCCTACCCCCTTTAGAGGCGAGACCCAGTACTTC. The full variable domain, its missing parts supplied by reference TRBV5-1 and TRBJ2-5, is KAGVTQTPRYLIKTRGQQVTLSCSPISGHRSVSWYQQTPGQGLQFLFEYFSETQRNKGNFPGRFSGRQFSNSRSEMNVSTLELGDSALYLCASSPTPFRGETQYFGPGTRLLVL.

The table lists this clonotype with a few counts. The DNA of the CDR3 is TGTGCCACCAGCAAGAACACCGGGGAGCTGTTTTTT. Translated: CATSKNTGELFF. The chain recombines TRBV15 with TRBJ2-2; D remains unclear. Per germline, CDR1 LNHNV and CDR2 YYDKDF (reference sequence). V gave up 4 bases and J gave up 1 base, with 1 base separating them. The CDR3 has 12 residues.

The CDR3 DNA reads TGCAGTGCTAGAAGTAACGAGGGGAGTTACACCGGGGAGCTGTTTTTT. This translates into CSARSNEGSYTGELFF. The gene calls are TRBV20-1 and TRBJ2-2, with D possibly being TRBD1 or TRBD2 (5 bases each). The CDR3 spans 16 residues. The ends were cut back, 2 bases at V and 3 bases at J, with 16 bases in the middle. The germline V gene has CDR1 DFQATT and CDR2 SNEGSKA (reference sequence).

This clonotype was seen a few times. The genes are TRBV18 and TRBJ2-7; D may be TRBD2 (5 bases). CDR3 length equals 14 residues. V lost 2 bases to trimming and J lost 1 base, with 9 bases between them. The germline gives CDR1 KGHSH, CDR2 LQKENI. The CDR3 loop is CASSPGRGSYEQYV. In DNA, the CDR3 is TGTGCCAGCTCACCAGGACGGGGATCCTACGAGCAGTACGTC.